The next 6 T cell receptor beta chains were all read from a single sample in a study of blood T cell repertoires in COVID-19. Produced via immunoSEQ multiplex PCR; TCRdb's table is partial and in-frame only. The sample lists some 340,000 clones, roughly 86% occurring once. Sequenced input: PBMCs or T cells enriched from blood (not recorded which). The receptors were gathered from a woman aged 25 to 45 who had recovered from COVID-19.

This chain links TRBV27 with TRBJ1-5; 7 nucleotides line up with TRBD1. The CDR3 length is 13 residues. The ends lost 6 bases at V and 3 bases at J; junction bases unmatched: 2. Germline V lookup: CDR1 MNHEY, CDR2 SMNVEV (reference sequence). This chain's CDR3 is CASSDRDNQPQHF. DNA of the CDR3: TGTGCCAGCAGCGACAGGGACAATCAGCCCCAGCATTTT.

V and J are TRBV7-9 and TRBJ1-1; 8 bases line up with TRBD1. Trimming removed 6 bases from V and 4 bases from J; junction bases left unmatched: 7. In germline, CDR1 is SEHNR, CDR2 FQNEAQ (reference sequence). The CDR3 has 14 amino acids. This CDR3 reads CASSRTGLGTEAFF. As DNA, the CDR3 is TGTGCCAGCAGTCGGACAGGGCTGGGCACTGAAGCTTTCTTT. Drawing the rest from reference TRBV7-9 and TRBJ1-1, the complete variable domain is DTGVSQNPRHKITKRGQNVTFRCDPISEHNRLYWYRQTLGQGPEFLTYFQNEAQLEKSRLLSDRFSAERPKGSFSTLEIQRTEQGDSAMYLCASSRTGLGTEAFFGQGTRLTVV.

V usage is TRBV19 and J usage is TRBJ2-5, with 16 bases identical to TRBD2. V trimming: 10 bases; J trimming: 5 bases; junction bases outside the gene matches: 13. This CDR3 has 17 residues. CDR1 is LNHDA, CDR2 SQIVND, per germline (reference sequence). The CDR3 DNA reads TGTGCCACTTCCCGAGGGACTAGCGGGGGGGGCCGGGAGACCCAGTACTTC. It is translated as CATSRGTSGGGRETQYF.

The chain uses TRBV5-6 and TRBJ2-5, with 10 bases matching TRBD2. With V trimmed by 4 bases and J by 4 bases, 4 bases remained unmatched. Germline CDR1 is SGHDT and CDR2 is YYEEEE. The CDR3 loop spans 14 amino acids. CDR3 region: CASSGTSGVETQYF. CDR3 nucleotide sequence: TGTGCCAGCAGCGGTACTAGCGGGGTAGAGACCCAGTACTTC. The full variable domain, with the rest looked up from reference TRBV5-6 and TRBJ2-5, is DAGVTQSPTHLIKTRGQQVTLRCSPKSGHDTVSWYQQALGQGPQFIFQYYEEEERQRGNFPDRFSGHQFPNYSSELNVNALLLGDSALYLCASSGTSGVETQYFGPGTRLLVL.

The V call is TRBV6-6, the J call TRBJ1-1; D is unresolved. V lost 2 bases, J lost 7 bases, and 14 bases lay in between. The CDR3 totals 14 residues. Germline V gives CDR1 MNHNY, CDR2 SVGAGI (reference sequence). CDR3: CASSYDIGRGEAFF. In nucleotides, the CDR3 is TGTGCCAGCAGTTACGATATCGGACGGGGTGAAGCTTTCTTT.

The CDR3 DNA is TGTGCCAGCAGCTTAGCGCCCGGTAGCGGGGGGGCCGGCGGGGAGCTGTTTTTT. Its translation is CASSLAPGSGGAGGELFF. The chain couples TRBV11-3 to TRBJ2-2; 11 bases fit TRBD2. This CDR3 region has 18 residues. Germline CDR1 and CDR2: SGHNT and YENEEA. J was trimmed by 7 bases and V by 1 base; bases with no gene match: 11.